The sequence of this T cell receptor beta chain was determined in a study of T cells in tuberculosis. Background on the study: IGRA-negative adolescents, IGRA-positive adolescents with latent tuberculosis and adults with active tuberculosis formed this South African cohort.

Only in-frame clones appear in the TCRdb table, and some are missing; sequencing was by immunoSEQ multiplex PCR. Among about 45,000 clones listed, roughly 94% were seen once. Study-wide results and caveats: Smaller alpha distances in active tuberculosis partly reflected shorter CDR3-alpha lengths. Selection depended on which cryopreserved specimens were available.

The CDR3 sequence is 14 residues long. CDR1 is MDHEN and CDR2 is SYDVKM in the germline V gene. In the case of this clone: The target antigen is unknown. Compared with germline, one end of the junction differs, possibly owing to a read error.

Adolescents were screened for latent TB by skin test and IGRA. This rearrangement joins TRBV28 to TRBJ1-1, with D tentatively TRBD1 (6 bases). The receptor comes from a donor aged 5-35 years with latent tuberculosis or without tuberculosis infection. Some clones in this sample may be carry-over from other donors' samples. The sample was PBMCs. The DNA for the CDR3 is TGTGCCAGCAGTTCCGGGACAAGCGTTCCAGGCCCGGGATTT. Translation gives CASSSGTSVPGPGF.